These 2 T cell receptor beta chains were all obtained from the same sample, sequenced in a study of cytomegalovirus exposure and HLA in healthy donors. Clones were sequenced by immunoSEQ multiplex PCR, and TCRdb holds only the in-frame ones, with some missing. The sample consists of over 150,000 clones, about 96% of them appearing once. Sequenced input: PBMCs. The receptors originated from a woman aged 18-29 years in good health and CMV-seronegative.

The CDR3 spells CASSPSQGVVFF. DNA of the CDR3: TGTGCCAGCAGCCCCAGCCAGGGGGTGGTGTTTTTT. The chain has TRBV7-2 and TRBJ1-4; TRBD1 matches at 7 bases. CDR1 SGHTA and CDR2 FQGNSA come from the germline V gene. Trimming cost V 5 bases and J 15 bases; bases outside gene matches: 9. The CDR3 sequence is 12 residues long.

The V call is TRBV5-1, the J call TRBJ1-3, with 7 bases fitting TRBD1. The trim removed 0 bases at V and 2 bases at J, leaving 2 bases unmatched. Germline-derived CDR1 and CDR2 are SGHRS and YFSETQ. CDR3 length: 15 amino acids. DNA of the CDR3: TGCGCCAGCAGCTTGGCCGGGACAGCTGGAAACACCATATATTTT. It encodes CASSLAGTAGNTIYF.